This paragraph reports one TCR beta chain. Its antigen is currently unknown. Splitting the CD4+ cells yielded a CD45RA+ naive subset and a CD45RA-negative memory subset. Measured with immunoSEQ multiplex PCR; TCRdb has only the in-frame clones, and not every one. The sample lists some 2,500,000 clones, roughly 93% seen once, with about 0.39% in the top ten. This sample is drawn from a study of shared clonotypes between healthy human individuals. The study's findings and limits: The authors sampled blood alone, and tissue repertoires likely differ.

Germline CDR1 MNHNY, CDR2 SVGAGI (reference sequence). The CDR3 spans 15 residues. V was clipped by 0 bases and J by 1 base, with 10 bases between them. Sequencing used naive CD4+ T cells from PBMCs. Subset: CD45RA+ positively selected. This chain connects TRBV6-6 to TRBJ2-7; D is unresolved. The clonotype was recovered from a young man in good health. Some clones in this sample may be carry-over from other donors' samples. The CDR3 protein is CASSYSIPPSYEQYF. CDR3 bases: TGTGCCAGCAGTTACTCGATTCCTCCATCCTACGAGCAGTACTTC.